One T cell receptor (beta chain) is described in this entry. Antigen: not known. Here the CDR3 omits its conserved ending phenylalanine or tryptophan, so a read error is the likely source. The V gene's germline CDR1 is SGHRS and CDR2 YFSETQ. J was trimmed by 5 bases and V by 2 bases; bases with no gene match: 6. The CDR3 totals 15 residues. This record belongs to a study of spatial heterogeneity in lung cancer. Time point defined: sample taken at primary tumor resection. TCRdb passed the 5' RACE reads through MiXCR, listing each CDR3 protein once. The top ten clones hold 31% of a sample with just under 4,000 distinct CDR3 sequences, under 45% of them seen once. Study-wide points: One measure, the expanded intratumoral alpha and beta TCR count, tracked tumor mutation counts. Coverage of tumor T cells was estimated at approximately 7% for alpha chains and 13% to 15% for beta chains.

Sequenced here: lung tumor tissue, sampled at surgery. The origin of this receptor is a male donor with early-stage non-small cell lung cancer. This chain links TRBV5-1 with TRBJ2-2; 7 nucleotides match TRBD2. CDR3 sequence: CASSFYGRITGELFS. In DNA, the CDR3 is TGCGCCAGCAGCTTCTACGGGAGGATAACCGGGGAGCTGTTTTCC.